One sample yielded the 5 T cell receptor beta chains listed below, sequenced in a study of shared clonotypes between healthy human individuals. Only in-frame clones appear in the TCRdb table, and some are missing; sequencing was by immunoSEQ multiplex PCR. Of 90,000 to 100,000 clones in the sample, around 47% were seen once. Sequencing input: PBMCs. The source of these receptors is a woman aged 40 to 50 in good health. Some clones in this sample may be carry-over from other donors' samples.

V gene TRBV9 combines with J gene TRBJ2-4; D is unclear. Germline V gene lookup returns CDR1 SGDLS and CDR2 YYNGEE. Trimming removed 0 bases at V and 1 base at J, with 5 bases between. This CDR3 comprises 14 residues. The CDR3 sequence is CASSVDIAKNIQYF. In nucleotides, the CDR3 is TGTGCCAGCAGCGTAGACATCGCCAAAAACATTCAGTACTTC. The entire variable domain, with the rest obtained from reference TRBV9 and TRBJ2-4, is as follows: DSGVTQTPKHLITATGQRVTLRCSPRSGDLSVYWYQQSLDQGLQFLIQYYNGEERAKGNILERFSAQQFPDLHSELNLSSLELGDSALYFCASSVDIAKNIQYFGAGTRLSVL.

The CDR3 sequence is CASSPEGTSGSRAQYF. The CDR3 nucleotides read TGCGCCAGCAGCCCGGAGGGGACTAGCGGGAGTAGGGCCCAGTACTTC. The V and J genes are TRBV5-1 and TRBJ2-5, with TRBD2 matching over 14 bases. After removal of 4 bases from V and 9 bases from J, the junction contained 11 bases not matched to a gene. The CDR3 is 16 residues long. Germline assignment: CDR1 SGHRS and CDR2 YFSETQ.

The sample holds a few counts of this clone. The chain carries TRBV5-1 and TRBJ2-3, with TRBD2 as a possible D gene (6 bases). Germline-derived CDR1 and CDR2 are SGHRS and YFSETQ. The CDR3 has 13 residues. V lost 0 bases and J 5 bases, leaving 7 bases between the germline ends. CDR3 coding DNA: TGCGCCAGCAGCTTGGCCGGGGGAGATACGCAGTATTTT. Amino acids: CASSLAGGDTQYF.

This clone was found a few times. This sequence joins TRBV5-8 and TRBJ1-2, with D unclear. The ends were cut back, 6 bases at V and 5 bases at J, with 17 bases in the middle. Germline CDR1 reads SGHTS; CDR2 reads YDEGEE. The CDR3 totals 14 residues. For the CDR3, the DNA is TGTGCCAGCACCAGCCCCCCGGAACCATATGGCTACACCTTC. Translated: CASTSPPEPYGYTF.

This chain connects TRBV29-1 to TRBJ1-5; no firm D call. CDR1 is SQVTM, CDR2 ANQGSEA, per germline. The CDR3 has 13 amino acids. The V end lost 3 bases, the J end lost 3 bases, and 9 bases lay between the germline ends. CDR3 sequence reads: CSVDVGPNQPQHF. CDR3 DNA sequence: TGCAGCGTTGATGTTGGACCCAATCAGCCCCAGCATTTT. The full variable domain, with the rest looked up from reference TRBV29-1 and TRBJ1-5, is SAVISQKPSRDICQRGTSLTIQCQVDSQVTMMFWYRQQPGQSLTLIATANQGSEATYESGFVIDKFPISRPNLTFSTLTVSNMSPEDSSIYLCSVDVGPNQPQHFGDGTRLSIL.